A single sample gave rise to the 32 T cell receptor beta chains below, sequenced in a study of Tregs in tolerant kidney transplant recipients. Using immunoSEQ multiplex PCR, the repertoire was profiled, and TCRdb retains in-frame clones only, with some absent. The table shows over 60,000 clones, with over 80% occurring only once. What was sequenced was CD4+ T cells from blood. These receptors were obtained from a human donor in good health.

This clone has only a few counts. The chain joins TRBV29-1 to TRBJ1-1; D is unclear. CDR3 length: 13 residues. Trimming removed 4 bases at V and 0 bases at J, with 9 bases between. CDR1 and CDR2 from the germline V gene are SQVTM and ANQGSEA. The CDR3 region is CSVGEMVNTEAFF. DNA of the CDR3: TGCAGCGTTGGCGAGATGGTGAACACTGAAGCTTTCTTT.

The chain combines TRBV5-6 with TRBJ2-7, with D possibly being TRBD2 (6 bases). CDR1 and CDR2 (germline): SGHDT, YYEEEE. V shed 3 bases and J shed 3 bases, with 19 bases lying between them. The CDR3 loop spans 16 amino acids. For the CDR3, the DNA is TGTGCCAGCAGCTGGCGGGGACCCTCGAAAGTCTACGAGCAGTACTTC. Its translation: CASSWRGPSKVYEQYF. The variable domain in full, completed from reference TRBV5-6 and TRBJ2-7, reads DAGVTQSPTHLIKTRGQQVTLRCSPKSGHDTVSWYQQALGQGPQFIFQYYEEEERQRGNFPDRFSGHQFPNYSSELNVNALLLGDSALYLCASSWRGPSKVYEQYFGPGTRLTVT.

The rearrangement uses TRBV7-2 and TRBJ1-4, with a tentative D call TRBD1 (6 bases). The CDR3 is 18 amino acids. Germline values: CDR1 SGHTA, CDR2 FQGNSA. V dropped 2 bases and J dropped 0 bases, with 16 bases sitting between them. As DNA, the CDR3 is TGTGCCAGCAGCTTAACAGGGACACCAGTTGCAACTAATGAAAAACTGTTTTTT. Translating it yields CASSLTGTPVATNEKLFF.

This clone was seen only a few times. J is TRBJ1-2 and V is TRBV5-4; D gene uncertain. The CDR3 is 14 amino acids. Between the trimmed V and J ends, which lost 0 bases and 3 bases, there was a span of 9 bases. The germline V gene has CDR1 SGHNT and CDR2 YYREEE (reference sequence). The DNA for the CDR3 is TGTGCCAGCAGCTTGGAAGGCAGTCACTATGGCTACACCTTC. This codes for CASSLEGSHYGYTF.

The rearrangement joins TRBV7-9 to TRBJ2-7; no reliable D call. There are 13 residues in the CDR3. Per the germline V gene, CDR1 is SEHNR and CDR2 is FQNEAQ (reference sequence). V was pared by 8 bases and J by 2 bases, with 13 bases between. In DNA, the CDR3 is TGTGCCAGCCCGATGACGGAGACCTACGAGCAGTACTTC. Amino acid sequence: CASPMTETYEQYF.

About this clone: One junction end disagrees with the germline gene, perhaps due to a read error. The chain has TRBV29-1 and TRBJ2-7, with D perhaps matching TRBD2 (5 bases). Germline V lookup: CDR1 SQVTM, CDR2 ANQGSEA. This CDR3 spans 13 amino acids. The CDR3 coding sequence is TGCAGCTTTCGACTACCCGGTTCCTCCGAGCAGTACTTC. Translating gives CSFRLPGSSEQYF.

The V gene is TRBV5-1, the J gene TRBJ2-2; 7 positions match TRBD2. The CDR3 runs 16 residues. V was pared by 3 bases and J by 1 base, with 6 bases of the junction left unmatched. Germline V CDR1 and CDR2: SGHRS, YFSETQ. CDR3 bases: TGCGCCAGCAGCTCACCTAGCGGATTGAACACCGGGGAGCTGTTTTTT. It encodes CASSSPSGLNTGELFF.

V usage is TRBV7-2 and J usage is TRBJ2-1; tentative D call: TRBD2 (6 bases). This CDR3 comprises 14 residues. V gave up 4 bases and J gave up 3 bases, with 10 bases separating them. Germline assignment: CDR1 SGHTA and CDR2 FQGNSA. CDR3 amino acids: CASSSRTNYNEQFF. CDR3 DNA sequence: TGTGCCAGCAGCTCGCGGACTAACTACAATGAGCAGTTCTTC.

The CDR3 sequence is CASSTRAPGGRETQYF. Here the CDR3 DNA reads TGTGCCAGCAGCACACGGGCCCCGGGAGGGCGAGAGACCCAGTACTTC. This chain joins TRBV7-2 and TRBJ2-5, with 8 bases identical to TRBD2. The CDR3 is 16 amino acids. CDR1 is SGHTA and CDR2 is FQGNSA in the germline V gene. The trim removed 5 bases at V and 4 bases at J, leaving 12 bases unmatched.

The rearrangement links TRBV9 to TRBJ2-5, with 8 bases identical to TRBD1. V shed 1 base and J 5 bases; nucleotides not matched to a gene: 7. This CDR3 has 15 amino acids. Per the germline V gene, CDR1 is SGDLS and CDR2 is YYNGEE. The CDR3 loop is CASSVSGDRRETQYF. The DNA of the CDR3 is TGTGCCAGCAGCGTATCGGGGGACAGGAGGGAGACCCAGTACTTC.

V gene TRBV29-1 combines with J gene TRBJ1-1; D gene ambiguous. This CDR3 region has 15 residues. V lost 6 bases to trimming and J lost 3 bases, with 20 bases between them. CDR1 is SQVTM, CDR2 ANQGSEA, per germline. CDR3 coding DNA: TGCAGCGTCGCCGGGCGGTTGCGGACTTACACTGAAGCTTTCTTT. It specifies CSVAGRLRTYTEAFF.

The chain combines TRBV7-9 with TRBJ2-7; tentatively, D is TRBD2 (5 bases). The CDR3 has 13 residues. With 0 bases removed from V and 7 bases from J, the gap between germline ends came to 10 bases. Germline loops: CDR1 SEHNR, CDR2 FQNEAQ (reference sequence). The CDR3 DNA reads TGTGCCAGCAGCTTAGCGATCGGGGTAGAGCAGTACTTC. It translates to CASSLAIGVEQYF.

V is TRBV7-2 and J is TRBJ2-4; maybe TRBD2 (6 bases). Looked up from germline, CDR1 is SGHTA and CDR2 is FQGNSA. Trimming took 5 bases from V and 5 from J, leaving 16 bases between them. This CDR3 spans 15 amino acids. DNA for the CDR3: TGTGCCAGCAGCCCCCCAGGGTGGAGGGAAAACATTCAGTACTTC. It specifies CASSPPGWRENIQYF.

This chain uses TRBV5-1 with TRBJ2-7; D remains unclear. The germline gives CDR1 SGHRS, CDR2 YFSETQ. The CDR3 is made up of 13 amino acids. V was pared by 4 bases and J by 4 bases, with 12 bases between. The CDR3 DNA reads TGCGCCAGCAGCCCCGAATGGGCTTACGAGCAGTACTTC. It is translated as CASSPEWAYEQYF. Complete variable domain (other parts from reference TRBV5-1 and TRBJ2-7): KAGVTQTPRYLIKTRGQQVTLSCSPISGHRSVSWYQQTPGQGLQFLFEYFSETQRNKGNFPGRFSGRQFSNSRSEMNVSTLELGDSALYLCASSPEWAYEQYFGPGTRLTVT.

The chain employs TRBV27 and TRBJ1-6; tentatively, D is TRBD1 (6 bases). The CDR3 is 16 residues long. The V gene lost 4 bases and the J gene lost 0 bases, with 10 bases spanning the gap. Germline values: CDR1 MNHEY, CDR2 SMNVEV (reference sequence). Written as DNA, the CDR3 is TGTGCCAGCAGTTCCGCGGGACACTCCTATAATTCACCCCTCCACTTT. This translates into CASSSAGHSYNSPLHF.

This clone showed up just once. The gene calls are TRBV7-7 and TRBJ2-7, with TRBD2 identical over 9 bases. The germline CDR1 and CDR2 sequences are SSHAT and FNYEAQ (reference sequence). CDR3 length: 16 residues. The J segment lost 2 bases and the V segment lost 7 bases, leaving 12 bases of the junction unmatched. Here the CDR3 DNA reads TGTGCCAGCACCCCGATCTTGACTAGCGGAACCTACGAGCAGTACTTC. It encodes CASTPILTSGTYEQYF. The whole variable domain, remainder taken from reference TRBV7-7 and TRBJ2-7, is GAGVSQSPRYKVTKRGQDVTLRCDPISSHATLYWYQQALGQGPEFLTYFNYEAQPDKSGLPSDRFSAERPEGSISTLTIQRTEQRDSAMYRCASTPILTSGTYEQYFGPGTRLTVT.

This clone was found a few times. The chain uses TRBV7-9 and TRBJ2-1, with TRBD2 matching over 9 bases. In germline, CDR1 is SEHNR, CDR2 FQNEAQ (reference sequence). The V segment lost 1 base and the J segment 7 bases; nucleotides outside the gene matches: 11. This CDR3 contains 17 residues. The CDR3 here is CASSLVGHSGSSNEQFF. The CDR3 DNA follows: TGTGCCAGCAGCTTAGTAGGCCATAGCGGGAGTAGTAATGAGCAGTTCTTC.

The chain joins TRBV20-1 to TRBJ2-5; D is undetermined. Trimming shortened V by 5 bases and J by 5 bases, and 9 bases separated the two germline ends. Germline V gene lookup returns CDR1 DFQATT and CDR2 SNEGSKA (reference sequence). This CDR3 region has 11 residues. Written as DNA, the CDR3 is TGCAGTGCTCAGAGGTCCGAGACCCAGTACTTC. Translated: CSAQRSETQYF.

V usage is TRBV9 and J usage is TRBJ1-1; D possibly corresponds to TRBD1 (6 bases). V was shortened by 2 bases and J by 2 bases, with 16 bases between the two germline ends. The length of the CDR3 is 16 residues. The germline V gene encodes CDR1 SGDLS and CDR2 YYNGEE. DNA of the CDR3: TGTGCCAGCAGCGTTGATGGGGGGGCCTTTAACACTGAAGCTTTCTTT. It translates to CASSVDGGAFNTEAFF.

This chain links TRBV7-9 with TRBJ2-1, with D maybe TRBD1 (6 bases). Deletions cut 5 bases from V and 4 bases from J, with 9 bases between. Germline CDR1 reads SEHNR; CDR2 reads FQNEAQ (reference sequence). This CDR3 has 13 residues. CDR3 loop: CASSRGQYNEQFF. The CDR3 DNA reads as TGTGCCAGCAGCCGAGGACAGTACAATGAGCAGTTCTTC.

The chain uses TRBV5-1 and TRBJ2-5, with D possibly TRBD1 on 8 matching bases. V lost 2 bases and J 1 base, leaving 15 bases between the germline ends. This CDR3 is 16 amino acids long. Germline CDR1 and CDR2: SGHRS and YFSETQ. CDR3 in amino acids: CASSFGQGGGQETQYF. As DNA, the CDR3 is TGCGCCAGCAGCTTCGGACAGGGAGGGGGCCAAGAGACCCAGTACTTC.

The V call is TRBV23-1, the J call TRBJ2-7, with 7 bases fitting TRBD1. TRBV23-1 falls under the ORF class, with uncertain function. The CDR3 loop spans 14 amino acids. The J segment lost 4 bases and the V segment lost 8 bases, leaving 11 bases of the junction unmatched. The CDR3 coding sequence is TGCGCCAGCGGACGGACAGGTAAAGCGTACGAGCAGTACTTC. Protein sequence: CASGRTGKAYEQYF.

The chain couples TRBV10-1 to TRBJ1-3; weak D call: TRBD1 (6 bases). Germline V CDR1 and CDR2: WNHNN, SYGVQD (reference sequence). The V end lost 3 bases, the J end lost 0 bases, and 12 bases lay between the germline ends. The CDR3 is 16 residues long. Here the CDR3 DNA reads TGCGCCAGCAGTGATAGGGGGAAGAGCTCTGGAAACACCATATATTTT. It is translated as CASSDRGKSSGNTIYF.

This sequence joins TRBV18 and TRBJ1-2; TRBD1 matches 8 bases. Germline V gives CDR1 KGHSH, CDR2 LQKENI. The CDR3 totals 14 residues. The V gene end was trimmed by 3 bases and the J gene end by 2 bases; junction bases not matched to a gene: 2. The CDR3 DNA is TGTGCCAGCTCACCCCGGACAGGGAACTATGGCTACACCTTC. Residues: CASSPRTGNYGYTF.

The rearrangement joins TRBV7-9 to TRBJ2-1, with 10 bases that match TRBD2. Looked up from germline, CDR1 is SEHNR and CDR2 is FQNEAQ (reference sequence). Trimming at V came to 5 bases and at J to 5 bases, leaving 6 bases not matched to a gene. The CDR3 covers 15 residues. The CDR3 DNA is TGTGCCAGCAGCCCGACTAGCGGGCTTAACAATGAGCAGTTCTTC. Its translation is CASSPTSGLNNEQFF.

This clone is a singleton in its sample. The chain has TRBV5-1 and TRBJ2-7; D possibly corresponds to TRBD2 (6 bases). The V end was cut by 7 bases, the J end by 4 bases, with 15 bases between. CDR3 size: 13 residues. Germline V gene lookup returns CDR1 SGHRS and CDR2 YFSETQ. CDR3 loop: CASRDSLGYEQYF. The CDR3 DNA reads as TGCGCCAGCCGGGACTCCCTCGGATACGAGCAGTACTTC.

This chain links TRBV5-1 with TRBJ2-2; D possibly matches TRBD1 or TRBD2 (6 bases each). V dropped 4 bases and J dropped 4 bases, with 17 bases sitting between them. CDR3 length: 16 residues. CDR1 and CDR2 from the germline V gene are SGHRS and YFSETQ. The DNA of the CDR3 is TGCGCCAGCAGCCCCCGCACAGGGACTTTCACCGGGGAGCTGTTTTTT. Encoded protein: CASSPRTGTFTGELFF. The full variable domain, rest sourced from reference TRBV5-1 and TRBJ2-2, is KAGVTQTPRYLIKTRGQQVTLSCSPISGHRSVSWYQQTPGQGLQFLFEYFSETQRNKGNFPGRFSGRQFSNSRSEMNVSTLELGDSALYLCASSPRTGTFTGELFFGEGSRLTVL.

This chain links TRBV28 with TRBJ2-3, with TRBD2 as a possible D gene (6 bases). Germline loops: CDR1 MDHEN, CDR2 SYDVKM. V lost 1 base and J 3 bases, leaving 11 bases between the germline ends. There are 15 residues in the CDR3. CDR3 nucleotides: TGTGCCAGCAGTTTATTGGGGGGACGGACAGATACGCAGTATTTT. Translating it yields CASSLLGGRTDTQYF.

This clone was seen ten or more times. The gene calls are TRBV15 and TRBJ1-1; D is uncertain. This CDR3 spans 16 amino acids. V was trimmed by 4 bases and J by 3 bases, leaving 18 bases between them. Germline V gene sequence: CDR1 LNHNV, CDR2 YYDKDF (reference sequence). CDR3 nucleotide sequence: TGTGCCACCAGCACGCGGTTCGGAACCGTGGACACTGAAGCTTTCTTT. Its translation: CATSTRFGTVDTEAFF.

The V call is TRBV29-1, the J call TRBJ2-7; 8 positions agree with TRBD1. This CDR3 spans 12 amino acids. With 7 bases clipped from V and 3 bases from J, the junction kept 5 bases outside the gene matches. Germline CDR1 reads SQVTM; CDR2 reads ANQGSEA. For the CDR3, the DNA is TGCAGCGCGCCGGGACAGGTCTACGAGCAGTACTTC. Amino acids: CSAPGQVYEQYF.

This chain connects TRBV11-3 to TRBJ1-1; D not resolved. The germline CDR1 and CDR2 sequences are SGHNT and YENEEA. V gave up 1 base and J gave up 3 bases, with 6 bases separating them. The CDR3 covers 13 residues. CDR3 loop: CASSLGPDTEAFF. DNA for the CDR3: TGTGCCAGCAGCTTAGGCCCGGACACTGAAGCTTTCTTT.

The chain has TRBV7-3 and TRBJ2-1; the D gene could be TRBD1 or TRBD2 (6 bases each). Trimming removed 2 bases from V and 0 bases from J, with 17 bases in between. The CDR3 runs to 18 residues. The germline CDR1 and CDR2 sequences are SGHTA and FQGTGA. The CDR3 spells CASSLGGLVPSSYNEQFF. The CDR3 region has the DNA TGTGCCAGCAGCTTAGGGGGGCTAGTACCGAGCTCCTACAATGAGCAGTTCTTC.